A selection of T cell receptor beta chains follows, all from one sample in a study of T cell responses to AZD1222 COVID-19 vaccine. The repertoire was sequenced with immunoSEQ multiplex PCR; TCRdb's copy has only in-frame clones and lacks some. The sample yields around 120,000 clones, approximately 85% seen once. The specimen comprised peripheral blood, sampled on day 0 of MenACWY control vaccination. The receptor source for this set is an adult in good health. Both conserved end residues are part of each CDR3. D genes are given only for firm matches. Clone size is stated in some rows and not others, as once, few, many or a class when expanded.

v_call: TRBV28
clone_size: NA
d_call: TRBD2
j_call: TRBJ2-1
cdr3_length: 15
cdr3_nt: TGTGCCAGCAGGGCTAGCGGGGGGGCCGGAAATGAGCAGTTCTTC
cdr3_aa: CASRASGGAGNEQFF

v_call: TRBV6-5
clone_size: NA
d_call: NA
j_call: TRBJ2-5
cdr3_length: 15
cdr3_nt: TGTGCCAGCAGGGTACAGGGTGCGGTGCAAGAGACCCAGTACTTC
cdr3_aa: CASRVQGAVQETQYF

v_call: TRBV4-3
clone_size: few
d_call: TRBD1
j_call: TRBJ1-3
cdr3_length: 16
cdr3_nt: TGCGCCAGCAGCCAAGACCTGACAGGGACTGGAAACACCATATATTTT
cdr3_aa: CASSQDLTGTGNTIYF

v_call: TRBV4-3
clone_size: NA
d_call: TRBD1
j_call: TRBJ2-3
cdr3_length: 17
cdr3_nt: TGCGCCAGCAGCCAAGATTCGACGGACAGGGGCACAGATACGCAGTATTTT
cdr3_aa: CASSQDSTDRGTDTQYF

v_call: TRBV9
clone_size: NA
d_call: TRBD1
j_call: TRBJ2-2
cdr3_length: 16
cdr3_nt: TGTGCCAGCAGCAGAGGGACAGGGGGCGAGGTCGGGGAGCTGTTTTTT
cdr3_aa: CASSRGTGGEVGELFF

v_call: TRBV7-9
clone_size: NA
d_call: NA
j_call: TRBJ2-2
cdr3_length: 14
cdr3_nt: TGTGCCAGCAGCTTAGGGCTGAACACCGGGGAGCTGTTTTTT
cdr3_aa: CASSLGLNTGELFF

v_call: TRBV6-5
clone_size: NA
d_call: NA
j_call: TRBJ1-3
cdr3_length: 15
cdr3_nt: TGTGCCAGCAGTTACGTCGGGGGGCCCGGAAACACCATATATTTT
cdr3_aa: CASSYVGGPGNTIYF

v_call: TRBV11-2
clone_size: once
d_call: TRBD2
j_call: TRBJ2-5
cdr3_length: 15
cdr3_nt: TGTGCCAGCAAACTCCAGCGGGGGCACCAAGAGACCCAGTACTTC
cdr3_aa: CASKLQRGHQETQYF

v_call: TRBV6-2/TRBV6-3
clone_size: NA
d_call: NA
j_call: TRBJ2-7
cdr3_length: 12
cdr3_nt: TGTGCCAGCAGTTACATTTTCGTGGAGCAGTACTTC
cdr3_aa: CASSYIFVEQYF

v_call: TRBV27
clone_size: NA
d_call: TRBD1
j_call: TRBJ2-7
cdr3_length: 14
cdr3_nt: TGTGCCAGCAGTAATCTACAGGGGCTCTACGAGCAGTACTTC
cdr3_aa: CASSNLQGLYEQYF

v_call: TRBV18
clone_size: NA
d_call: NA
j_call: TRBJ2-3
cdr3_length: 13
cdr3_nt: TGTGCCAGCTCACTTACCGAGACAGATACGCAGTATTTT
cdr3_aa: CASSLTETDTQYF

v_call: TRBV7-9
clone_size: few
d_call: NA
j_call: TRBJ1-2
cdr3_length: 18
cdr3_nt: TGTGCCAGCAGCCGCGGAAGGAAAGGGGCTGGAGAAAACTATGGCTACACCTTC
cdr3_aa: CASSRGRKGAGENYGYTF

v_call: TRBV5-4
clone_size: NA
d_call: TRBD2
j_call: TRBJ2-1
cdr3_length: 15
cdr3_nt: TGTGCCAGCAGCCTTAGCGGGGATCCCTACAATGAGCAGTTCTTC
cdr3_aa: CASSLSGDPYNEQFF

v_call: TRBV4-3
clone_size: once
d_call: NA
j_call: TRBJ1-1
cdr3_length: 15
cdr3_nt: TGCGCCAGCAGCCAAGACCTGATGTTGGGCACTGAAGCTTTCTTT
cdr3_aa: CASSQDLMLGTEAFF

v_call: TRBV4-1
clone_size: NA
d_call: NA
j_call: TRBJ2-7
cdr3_length: 13
cdr3_nt: TGCGCCAGCAGCCAAGAAAGCTCCTACGAGCAGTACTTC
cdr3_aa: CASSQESSYEQYF

v_call: TRBV10-3
clone_size: NA
d_call: TRBD1
j_call: TRBJ2-3
cdr3_length: 15
cdr3_nt: TGTGCCATCAGTCGACCGGGACAGGGCTCAGATACGCAGTATTTT
cdr3_aa: CAISRPGQGSDTQYF

v_call: TRBV11-1
clone_size: NA
d_call: NA
j_call: TRBJ1-4
cdr3_length: 17
cdr3_nt: TGTGCCAGCAGCTTAGCTAACAGGCGCGACACTAATGAAAAACTGTTTTTT
cdr3_aa: CASSLANRRDTNEKLFF

v_call: TRBV11-2
clone_size: NA
d_call: NA
j_call: TRBJ2-1
cdr3_length: 12
cdr3_nt: TGTGCCAGCAGCTTAGTGGGGAATGAGCAGTTCTTC
cdr3_aa: CASSLVGNEQFF

v_call: TRBV7-7
clone_size: NA
d_call: NA
j_call: TRBJ2-3
cdr3_length: 17
cdr3_nt: TGTGCTAGCAGCTTAACCCCCGCAGGGAGGGGGAAAGATACGCAGTATTTT
cdr3_aa: CASSLTPAGRGKDTQYF

v_call: TRBV3-1/TRBV3-2
clone_size: NA
d_call: TRBD2
j_call: TRBJ2-3
cdr3_length: 13
cdr3_nt: TGTGCCAGCCTTAGCGGGGGGGCCGGTACGCAGTATTTT
cdr3_aa: CASLSGGAGTQYF

v_call: TRBV10-1
clone_size: NA
d_call: NA
j_call: TRBJ2-1
cdr3_length: 15
cdr3_nt: TGCGCCAGCAGCCGCGACCTTAGCTCCTACAATGAGCAGTTCTTC
cdr3_aa: CASSRDLSSYNEQFF

v_call: TRBV3-1/TRBV3-2
clone_size: NA
d_call: NA
j_call: TRBJ2-2
cdr3_length: 16
cdr3_nt: TGTGCCAGCAGCCAAAATACGGGGACGAACACCGGGGAGCTGTTTTTT
cdr3_aa: CASSQNTGTNTGELFF

v_call: TRBV7-3
clone_size: NA
d_call: NA
j_call: TRBJ2-6
cdr3_length: 14
cdr3_nt: TGTGCCAGCAGTGAGGACTCTGGGGCCAACGTCCTGACTTTC
cdr3_aa: CASSEDSGANVLTF

v_call: TRBV10-3
clone_size: NA
d_call: NA
j_call: TRBJ1-2
cdr3_length: 13
cdr3_nt: TGTGCCATCACACCGAGCCTCTCCTATGGCTACACCTTC
cdr3_aa: CAITPSLSYGYTF

v_call: TRBV18
clone_size: NA
d_call: NA
j_call: TRBJ2-6
cdr3_length: 16
cdr3_nt: TGTGCCAGCTCACCCCGAGGGGGCTCTGGGGCCAACGTCCTGACTTTC
cdr3_aa: CASSPRGGSGANVLTF

v_call: TRBV7-6
clone_size: NA
d_call: NA
j_call: TRBJ1-1
cdr3_length: 13
cdr3_nt: TGTGCCAGCAGCTTACAGGGTCGCACTGAAGCTTTCTTT
cdr3_aa: CASSLQGRTEAFF

v_call: TRBV18
clone_size: NA
d_call: TRBD1
j_call: TRBJ1-4
cdr3_length: 14
cdr3_nt: TGTGCCAGCTCACCCGGGACAGAAGCTGAAAAACTGTTTTTT
cdr3_aa: CASSPGTEAEKLFF

v_call: TRBV7-2
clone_size: once
d_call: NA
j_call: TRBJ2-7
cdr3_length: 14
cdr3_nt: TGTGCCAGCAGCTTAGATGTGGGGGCCTACGAGCAGTACTTC
cdr3_aa: CASSLDVGAYEQYF

v_call: TRBV2
clone_size: NA
d_call: TRBD1
j_call: TRBJ1-5
cdr3_length: 17
cdr3_nt: TGTGCCAGCACCATGACAGGGACAGGGTCGCAGAATCAGCCCCAGCATTTT
cdr3_aa: CASTMTGTGSQNQPQHF

v_call: TRBV19
clone_size: NA
d_call: NA
j_call: TRBJ1-5
cdr3_length: 15
cdr3_nt: TGTGCCAGTAGTATAGTAATAACATTCCATCAGCCCCAGCATTTT
cdr3_aa: CASSIVITFHQPQHF

v_call: TRBV6-2/TRBV6-3
clone_size: NA
d_call: NA
j_call: TRBJ1-3
cdr3_length: 15
cdr3_nt: TGTGCCAGCAGTTACGATCCAGGGAGAGGAAACACCATATATTTT
cdr3_aa: CASSYDPGRGNTIYF

v_call: TRBV4-1
clone_size: NA
d_call: NA
j_call: TRBJ1-5
cdr3_length: 13
cdr3_nt: TGCGCCAGCAGCCAAGAGAATGGCCAGCCCCAGCATTTT
cdr3_aa: CASSQENGQPQHF

v_call: TRBV5-1
clone_size: NA
d_call: TRBD1
j_call: TRBJ1-2
cdr3_length: 14
cdr3_nt: TGCGCCAGCAGCGGTACTGGGACAGGAAAGGGCTACACCTTC
cdr3_aa: CASSGTGTGKGYTF